These T cell receptor beta chains were read from a single sample in a study of blood T cell repertoires in COVID-19. Sequenced by immunoSEQ multiplex PCR; TCRdb stores in-frame clones only, minus some. This sample carries approximately 300,000 clones, approximately 90% of them seen once, and the ten largest clones take around 3.9%. Input material: PBMCs or T cells enriched from blood (not recorded which). These receptors were collected from a woman aged 25 to 39 who had been exposed to COVID-19. CDR3s include the opening cysteine and the closing phenylalanine or tryptophan. The D gene is left open where the match is weak. The size of a clone is reported for some rows only, either as once, few or many, or as a class for expanded clones.

TRBV3-1/TRBV3-2	NA	TRBJ1-4	TRBD1	CASSQGQGNRKLFF	TGTGCCAGCAGCCAGGGACAGGGCAACAGAAAACTGTTTTTT
TRBV20-1	NA	TRBJ2-2	TRBD2	CSASEPLAGGTGTGELFF	TGCAGTGCTAGTGAACCCCTAGCGGGGGGGACGGGCACCGGGGAGCTGTTTTTT
TRBV7-2	once	TRBJ2-5	TRBD2	CASSFTSGAQETQYF	TGTGCCAGCAGCTTTACTAGCGGCGCCCAAGAGACCCAGTACTTC
TRBV7-2	NA	TRBJ2-1	NA	CASSFTGHFGGEQFF	TGTGCCAGCAGCTTTACGGGACACTTCGGAGGTGAGCAGTTCTTC
TRBV3-1/TRBV3-2	NA	TRBJ2-5	NA	CASSPKGGRRETQYF	TGTGCCAGCAGCCCAAAAGGCGGTCGGCGGGAGACCCAGTACTTC
TRBV19	NA	TRBJ1-1	TRBD1	CASSKRDRIYTEAFF	TGTGCCAGTAGCAAAAGGGACAGAATATACACTGAAGCTTTCTTT
TRBV5-4	NA	TRBJ2-3	TRBD2	CASSLRSGGARGTDTQYF	TGTGCCAGCAGCTTGCGCAGCGGGGGGGCGAGGGGCACAGATACGCAGTATTTT
TRBV27	NA	TRBJ1-2	TRBD1	CASSPQGARYGYTF	TGTGCCAGCAGTCCCCAGGGGGCAAGGTATGGCTACACCTTC
TRBV4-1	NA	TRBJ2-7	TRBD1	CASSQEDRGRYEQYF	TGCGCCAGCAGCCAAGAGGACAGGGGGCGGTACGAGCAGTACTTC
TRBV7-2	NA	TRBJ2-7	TRBD2	CASSLVLGGGLYEQYF	TGTGCCAGCAGCTTAGTCCTTGGCGGGGGACTCTACGAGCAGTACTTC
TRBV7-2	NA	TRBJ1-2	NA	CASSLEGLNYGYTF	TGTGCCAGCAGCTTGGAGGGTCTGAACTATGGCTACACCTTC
TRBV7-2	NA	TRBJ1-6	TRBD1	CASTLGTGAHSPLHF	TGTGCCAGCACCTTGGGGACAGGGGCCCATTCACCCCTCCACTTT
TRBV7-9	NA	TRBJ2-1	NA	CASSQKSWGRSYNEQFF	TGTGCCAGCAGCCAAAAATCGTGGGGCCGGTCCTACAATGAGCAGTTCTTC
TRBV4-3	NA	TRBJ1-3	NA	CASSQGTAGNTIYF	TGCGCCAGCAGCCAAGGTACAGCTGGAAACACCATATATTTT
TRBV5-5	NA	TRBJ1-2	NA	CASSFETYGYTF	TGTGCCAGCAGCTTTGAGACTTATGGCTACACCTTC
TRBV9	NA	TRBJ1-5	NA	CASSVGGRINQPQHF	TGTGCCAGCAGCGTAGGTGGCAGAATCAATCAGCCCCAGCATTTT
TRBV5-1	NA	TRBJ1-1	NA	CASSRGEDTEAFF	TGCGCCAGCAGCAGGGGTGAGGACACTGAAGCTTTCTTT
TRBV9	NA	TRBJ1-2	NA	CASSVRGDYGYTF	TGTGCCAGCAGCGTACGGGGGGACTATGGCTACACCTTC
TRBV6-1	NA	TRBJ1-5	TRBD1	CASSDSLDRGSNQPQHF	TGTGCCAGCAGTGATTCCCTGGACAGGGGTAGCAATCAGCCCCAGCATTTT
TRBV6-2/TRBV6-3	NA	TRBJ2-5	NA	CASSQQGVGTQYF	TGTGCCAGCAGTCAACAGGGAGTCGGGACCCAGTACTTC
TRBV25-1	NA	TRBJ2-2	NA	CASSPSRSGELFF	TGTGCCAGCAGCCCCTCACGGTCCGGGGAGCTGTTTTTT
TRBV5-1	NA	TRBJ1-1	TRBD1	CASSSDRVNTEAFF	TGCGCCAGCAGCTCGGACAGGGTGAACACTGAAGCTTTCTTT
TRBV7-9	NA	TRBJ1-1	TRBD1	CASTLIGTGKIMNTEAFF	TGTGCCAGCACCCTCATTGGGACAGGTAAAATTATGAACACTGAAGCTTTCTTT
TRBV5-1	NA	TRBJ2-7	TRBD1	CASSLGQGGHEQYF	TGCGCCAGCAGCTTGGGACAGGGGGGACACGAGCAGTACTTC
TRBV20-1	NA	TRBJ1-6	NA	CSAKRRSALHF	TGCAGTGCGAAGAGGCGGTCAGCCCTCCACTTT
TRBV14	NA	TRBJ1-1	NA	CASSPGGFRTEAFF	TGTGCCAGCAGCCCTGGAGGATTTCGGACTGAAGCTTTCTTT
TRBV12-3/TRBV12-4	NA	TRBJ2-5	TRBD2	CASRSGVETQYF	TGTGCCAGCAGAAGCGGGGTCGAGACCCAGTACTTC
TRBV5-6	NA	TRBJ2-2	NA	CASSSTGLPGELFF	TGTGCCAGCAGCTCAACAGGGTTACCCGGGGAGCTGTTTTTT
TRBV2	NA	TRBJ2-3	TRBD2	CASRPGTSGGIDTQYF	TGTGCCAGCAGGCCTGGGACTAGCGGGGGCATAGATACGCAGTATTTT
TRBV29-1	NA	TRBJ1-1	TRBD1	CSGKGQGVTEAFF	TGCAGCGGGAAGGGACAGGGGGTAACTGAAGCTTTCTTT
TRBV6-5	NA	TRBJ1-4	NA	CASSYRGAEKLFF	TGTGCCAGCAGTTACCGGGGGGCTGAAAAACTGTTTTTT
TRBV5-4	NA	TRBJ2-7	TRBD1	CASSSYRGEQYF	TGTGCCAGCAGCTCTTACAGGGGGGAGCAGTACTTC
TRBV29-1	NA	TRBJ2-5	NA	CSVAGLRTETQYF	TGCAGCGTTGCCGGACTCCGCACAGAGACCCAGTACTTC
TRBV5-1	NA	TRBJ1-2	NA	CASSLDGANYGYTF	TGCGCCAGCAGCTTAGACGGAGCTAACTATGGCTACACCTTC
TRBV15	NA	TRBJ1-1	TRBD1	CATSRGTGVMNTEAFF	TGTGCCACCAGCAGAGGGACAGGAGTAATGAACACTGAAGCTTTCTTT
TRBV2	NA	TRBJ2-3	NA	CASATFGGAEDTQYF	TGTGCCAGCGCTACATTTGGGGGCGCGGAGGATACGCAGTATTTT
TRBV7-8	NA	TRBJ2-4	NA	CASSPGPPRGNIQYF	TGTGCCAGCAGCCCCGGGCCTCCTCGGGGTAACATTCAGTACTTC
TRBV2	NA	TRBJ2-1	NA	CASKTGRGYNEQFF	TGTGCCAGCAAAACGGGTAGGGGCTACAATGAGCAGTTCTTC
TRBV5-4	NA	TRBJ2-5	TRBD2	CASSGGGDLGETQYF	TGTGCCAGCAGCGGCGGGGGGGACCTAGGGGAGACCCAGTACTTC
TRBV29-1	few	TRBJ1-2	NA	CSVRNRETYGYTF	TGCAGCGTTCGTAACCGGGAAACCTATGGCTACACCTTC
TRBV7-3	NA	TRBJ2-7	NA	CASSCRTMEQYF	TGTGCCAGCAGCTGTAGGACAATGGAGCAGTACTTC
TRBV13	NA	TRBJ1-2	TRBD1	CASSSQGAYYGYTF	TGTGCCAGCAGCTCACAGGGGGCTTACTATGGCTACACCTTC
TRBV12-3/TRBV12-4	NA	TRBJ1-1	NA	CASGPRGRPLF	TGTGCCAGCGGTCCGCGGGGGCGTCCCCTCTTT
TRBV4-1	NA	TRBJ2-5	TRBD1	CASSQDPQTGGTQYF	TGCGCCAGCAGCCAAGATCCCCAGACAGGGGGGACCCAGTACTTC
TRBV18	NA	TRBJ2-3	TRBD2	CASSPESSGGVTDTQYF	TGTGCCAGCTCACCCGAGTCTAGCGGGGGGGTCACAGATACGCAGTATTTT
TRBV5-5	NA	TRBJ2-1	TRBD1	CASRDLGQGDYNEQFF	TGTGCCAGCAGGGACCTCGGACAGGGTGACTACAATGAGCAGTTCTTC
TRBV6-1	NA	TRBJ2-5	NA	CASSEATGWETQYF	TGTGCCAGCAGTGAAGCGACGGGGTGGGAGACCCAGTACTTC
TRBV6-5	NA	TRBJ1-4	NA	CASRTGASDEKLFF	TGTGCCAGCAGAACAGGTGCCAGCGATGAAAAACTGTTTTTT
TRBV19	NA	TRBJ1-2	NA	CATGGRGGYTF	TGTGCCACAGGCGGGAGAGGCGGCTACACCTTC
TRBV30	NA	TRBJ2-5	TRBD2	CARRGAGVETQYF	TGTGCCCGGAGGGGAGCGGGGGTTGAGACCCAGTACTTC
TRBV10-3	NA	TRBJ1-1	TRBD1	CAISGQGSPEAFF	TGTGCCATCAGCGGACAGGGTAGCCCTGAAGCTTTCTTT
TRBV10-3	NA	TRBJ1-1	NA	CAISPRGKITEAFF	TGTGCCATCAGCCCCCGCGGGAAGATCACTGAAGCTTTCTTT
TRBV24-1	few	TRBJ1-5	NA	CANMGHYSNQPQHF	TGTGCCAACATGGGACATTATAGCAATCAGCCCCAGCATTTT
TRBV7-2	NA	TRBJ2-1	TRBD2	CASSLVTRGGNEQFF	TGTGCCAGCAGCTTAGTGACCCGGGGGGGTAATGAGCAGTTCTTC
TRBV5-1	NA	TRBJ2-1	NA	CASKRPPAGEQFF	TGCGCCAGCAAACGACCCCCCGCGGGGGAGCAGTTCTTC
TRBV3-1/TRBV3-2	NA	TRBJ1-5	NA	CASSQGPGPQHF	TGTGCCAGCAGCCAAGGGCCGGGGCCCCAGCATTTT